This T cell receptor (beta chain) comes out of a study of CD8 T cells in ankylosing spondylitis. Study-level points and caveats: Relatively scarce in peripheral blood, disease-linked clones were CD8+. A motif of under 10 highly homologous TCR beta variants was seen as apparently characteristic of ankylosing spondylitis blood.

CDR3 size: 15 residues. The trim removed 6 bases at V and 2 bases at J, leaving 8 bases unmatched. TCRdb used MiXCR to reprocess the 5' RACE reads, holding one entry per CDR3 protein. The data contain about 480,000 distinct CDR3 sequences, roughly 15% of them singletons. Concerning this clonotype: The antigen remains unidentified.

This chain uses TRBV12-3 or TRBV12-4 with TRBJ2-3; 7 positions match TRBD2. This sequence originates from a male donor with ankylosing spondylitis. Sequenced sample: blood, either unsorted or a sorted T cell fraction (not recorded which). DNA of the CDR3: TGTGCCAGCAGCCAGGAAGGACTAGTCACAGATACGCAGTATTTT. Translated, it gives CASSQEGLVTDTQYF.